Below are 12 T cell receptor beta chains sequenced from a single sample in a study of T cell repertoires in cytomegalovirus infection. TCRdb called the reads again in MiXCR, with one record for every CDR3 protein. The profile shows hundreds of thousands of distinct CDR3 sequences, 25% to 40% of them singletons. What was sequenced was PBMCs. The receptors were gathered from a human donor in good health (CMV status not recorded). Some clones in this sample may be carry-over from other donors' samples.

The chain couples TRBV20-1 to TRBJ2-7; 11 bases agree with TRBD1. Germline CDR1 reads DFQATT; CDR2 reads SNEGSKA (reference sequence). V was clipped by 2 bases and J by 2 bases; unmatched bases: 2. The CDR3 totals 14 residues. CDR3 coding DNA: TGCAGTGCTAGAAGGGACAGGGGGACCTACGAGCAGTACTTC. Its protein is CSARRDRGTYEQYF.

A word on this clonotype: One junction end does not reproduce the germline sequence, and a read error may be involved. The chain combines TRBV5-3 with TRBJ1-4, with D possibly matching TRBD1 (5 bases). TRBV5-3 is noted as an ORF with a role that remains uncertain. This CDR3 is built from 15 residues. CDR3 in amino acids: CASSLSGTPSEKLFF. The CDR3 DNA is TGTGCCAGCAGCTTATCCGGGACCCCTAGTGAAAAACTGTTTTTT.

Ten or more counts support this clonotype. The CDR3 here is CASSQDLRETQYF. CDR3 in DNA: TGTGCCAGCAGCCAGGACTTGCGGGAGACCCAGTACTTC. V gene TRBV7-2 combines with J gene TRBJ2-5, with a tentative D call TRBD2 (5 bases). The CDR3 totals 13 residues. In germline, CDR1 is SGHTA, CDR2 FQGNSA. Trimming left V 5 bases short and J 5 bases short, with 12 bases between.

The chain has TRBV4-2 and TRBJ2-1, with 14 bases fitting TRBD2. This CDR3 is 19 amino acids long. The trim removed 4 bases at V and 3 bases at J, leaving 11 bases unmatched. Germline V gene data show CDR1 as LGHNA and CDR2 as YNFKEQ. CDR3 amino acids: CASSLTSGGAYSGYNEQFF. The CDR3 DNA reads TGTGCCAGCAGCCTGACTAGCGGGGGGGCCTATTCCGGCTACAATGAGCAGTTCTTC.

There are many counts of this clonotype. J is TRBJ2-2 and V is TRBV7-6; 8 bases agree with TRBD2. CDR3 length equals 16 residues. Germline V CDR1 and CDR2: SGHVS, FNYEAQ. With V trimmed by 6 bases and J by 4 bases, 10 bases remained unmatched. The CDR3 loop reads CASRPAGGPSTGELFF. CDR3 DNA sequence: TGTGCCAGCAGACCCGCGGGGGGCCCGAGCACCGGGGAGCTGTTTTTT.

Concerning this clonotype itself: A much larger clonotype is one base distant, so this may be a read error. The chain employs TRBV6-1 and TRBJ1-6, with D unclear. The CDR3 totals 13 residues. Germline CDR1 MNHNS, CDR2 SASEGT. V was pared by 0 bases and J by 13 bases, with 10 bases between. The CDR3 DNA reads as TGTGCCAGCAGTGAAGCGAACAGTTTCCCCCTCCACTTT. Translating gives CASSEANSFPLHF.

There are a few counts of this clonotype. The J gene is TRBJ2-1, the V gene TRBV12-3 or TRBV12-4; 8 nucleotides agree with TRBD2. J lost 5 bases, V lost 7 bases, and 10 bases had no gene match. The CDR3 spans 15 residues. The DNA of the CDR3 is TGTGCCAGCATTTATAGCGGGGATAAAGACAATGAGCAGTTCTTC. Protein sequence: CASIYSGDKDNEQFF.

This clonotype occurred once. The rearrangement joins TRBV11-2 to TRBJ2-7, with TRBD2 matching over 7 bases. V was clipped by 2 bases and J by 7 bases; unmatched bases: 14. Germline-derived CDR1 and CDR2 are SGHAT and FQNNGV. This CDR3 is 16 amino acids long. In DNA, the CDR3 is TGTGCCAGCAGCTTAAGCGCCGGGGGGAATACGAGGGAGCAGTACTTC. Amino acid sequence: CASSLSAGGNTREQYF.

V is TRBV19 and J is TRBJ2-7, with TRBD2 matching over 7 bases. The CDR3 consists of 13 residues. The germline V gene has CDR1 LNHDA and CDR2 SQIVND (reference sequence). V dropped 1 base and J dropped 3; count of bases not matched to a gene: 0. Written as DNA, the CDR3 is TGTGCCAGTAGTATAGGGGAGGGCTACGAGCAGTACTTC. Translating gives CASSIGEGYEQYF.

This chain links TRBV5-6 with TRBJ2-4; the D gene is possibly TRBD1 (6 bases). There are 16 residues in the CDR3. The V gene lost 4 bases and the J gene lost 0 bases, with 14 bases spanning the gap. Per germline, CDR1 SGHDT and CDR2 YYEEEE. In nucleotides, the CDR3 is TGTGCCAGCAGCCCTCGGACAGTGATAGCCAAAAACATTCAGTACTTC. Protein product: CASSPRTVIAKNIQYF.

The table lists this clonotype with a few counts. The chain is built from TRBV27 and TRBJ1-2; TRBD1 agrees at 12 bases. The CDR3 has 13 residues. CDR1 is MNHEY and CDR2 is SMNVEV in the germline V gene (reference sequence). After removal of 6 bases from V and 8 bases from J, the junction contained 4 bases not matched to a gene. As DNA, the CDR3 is TGTGCCAGCAGGGGACAGGGGGCGAGGGGCTACACCTTC. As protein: CASRGQGARGYTF.

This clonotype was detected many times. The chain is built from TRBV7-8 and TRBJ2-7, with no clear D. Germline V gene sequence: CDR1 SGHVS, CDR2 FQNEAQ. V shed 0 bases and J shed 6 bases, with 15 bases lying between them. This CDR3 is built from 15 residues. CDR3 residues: CASSLAVFPDPEQYF. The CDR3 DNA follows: TGTGCCAGCAGCTTAGCCGTCTTTCCGGACCCCGAGCAGTACTTC.